This TCR beta chain comes out of a study of T cells expressing NK-cell markers. Germline CDR1 KGHDR, CDR2 SFDVKD. CDR3 length: 16 amino acids. After re-calling the 5' RACE reads, TCRdb lists one entry per CDR3 protein, DNA absent. This repertoire includes a few hundred thousand distinct CDR3 sequences. The clonotype comes from a young man in good health. The J gene is TRBJ2-5, the V gene TRBV24-1; there is no DNA to check the TCRdb D call of TRBD1. Sequenced input: blood T cells: a sorted CD56 or NKG2C T cell subset, CD4+ or CD8+ T cells, or bulk PBMC T cells (not recorded which). The chain's CDR3 is CATSDPLPRGQETQYF.